The subject of this entry is one T cell receptor beta chain. Which antigen it targets is not known. No per-base quality is available; no much larger clone lies one base away. The sample originates from a study of PD-1 blockade in mismatch repair-deficient tumors (dated by TCRdb to about 2017). Context from the whole study: Between late 2013 and 2016, the trial enrolled some 86 consecutive patients with 12 mismatch repair-deficient cancer types, every one of whom had been previously treated and was progressing. Tumor-associated T cell clones were tracked in the peripheral blood of patients responding to PD-1 blockade by deep sequencing of TCR CDR3 regions.

Mismatch repair deficiency in every enrolled patient was established by polymerase chain reaction or immunohistochemistry. TCR sequencing was performed for three patients who responded to pembrolizumab therapy. The phase II trial prospectively tested pembrolizumab PD-1 blockade in advanced mismatch repair-deficient cancers regardless of tissue of origin. Peripheral blood T cell samples were serially collected before and at multiple times after PD-1 blockade was started. Blood sampling times were reported as weeks after the first pembrolizumab dose. The cysteine opens and the phenylalanine closes a CDR3 of 12 amino acids. Only the CDR3 portion is preserved as DNA: 36 bases, with reading frame beginning at the first base. V sheds 2 bases and J sheds 8 bases, leaving 7 bases between their ends. The germline V gene supplies CDR1 MDHEN and CDR2 SYDVKM. Results and caveats for the whole study, not just this receptor: Rapid expansion after pembrolizumab followed by contraction, generally before radiologic responses, was shown by tumor-resident clones, which were often undetectable in blood before treatment.

Receptors were amplified or captured by the immunoSEQ multiplex PCR assay. Sourced from immuneACCESS, this table was stored by TCRdb with only in-frame sequences that have V and J called. A share of the clones is absent; for the studies checked, an unresolved V gene accounts for under half, and the remainder has no known explanation. This sample lists more than 15,000 clones; approximately 84% were detected once. Jointly, the top ten make up around 3% of the sample. The rearrangement joined TRBV28 to TRBJ2-1, with the D gene uncertain. The origin of this receptor is an adult with mismatch repair-deficient cancer. Sequenced here: PBMCs, sampled 4 weeks after starting pembrolizumab. The base sequence is TGTGCCAGCAGTTTAACTATTTATGAGCAGTTCTTC. This sequence encodes CASSLTIYEQFF. With all but the CDR3 taken from the reference TRBV28 and TRBJ2-1 genes, the full variable domain is: DVKVTQSSRYLVKRTGEKVFLECVQDMDHENMFWYRQDPGLGLRLIYFSYDVKMKEKGDIPEGYSVSREKKERFSLILESASTNQTSMYLCASSLTIYEQFFGPGTRLTVL.